The entry below describes one TCR beta chain. The antigen is unknown. The sample holds other DNA sequences that translate to the same CDR3. Germline lookup yields CDR1 MNHEY and CDR2 SMNVEV (reference sequence). This CDR3 has 12 amino acids. The V segment lost 0 bases and the J segment 10 bases; nucleotides outside the gene matches: 0. Measured with immunoSEQ multiplex PCR; TCRdb has only the in-frame clones, and not every one. The table shows 180,000 or so clones, with roughly 88% occurring only once. This record comes from a study of cytomegalovirus exposure and HLA in healthy donors. Study-wide findings and caveats: The investigators catalogued 160 or so TCR beta chains as cytomegalovirus-associated. TCR clusters originating in the first cohort tended to co-occur in the roughly 130 validation repertoires, according to a later analysis.

The source material was PBMCs. The source is a woman aged 25 to 39 in good health and CMV-seropositive. The chain has TRBV27 and TRBJ2-1; 7 bases align to TRBD2. The CDR3 sequence is CASSLSGGEQFF. CDR3 nucleotide sequence: TGTGCCAGCAGTTTATCGGGAGGGGAGCAGTTCTTC.